This is a list of T cell receptor beta chains from one sample in a study of long-term antiretroviral therapy in people with HIV. The table came from immunoSEQ multiplex PCR; TCRdb's copy has only in-frame clones and leaves some out. The sample has about 18,000 clones, approximately 78% seen once. The starting material was unsorted PBMCs, obtained 0.6 years after starting antiretroviral therapy. Receptors were obtained from a woman aged 18-29 years with HIV. The CDR3 runs from the conserved cysteine through the conserved F or W. The order of the fields is V gene, D gene, J gene, clone size, CDR3 protein, CDR3 DNA. A D gene is named only where the DNA matches it firmly. Expanded clones are given a class, and other clones once, few, many or no size at all.

v_gene: TRBV7-3; d_gene: -; j_gene: TRBJ2-7; abundance: -; CDR3aa: CASSLGPVGSYEQYF; CDR3nt: TGTGCCAGCAGCTTAGGGCCGGTCGGCTCCTACGAGCAGTACTTC
v_gene: TRBV7-9; d_gene: -; j_gene: TRBJ1-2; abundance: -; CDR3aa: CASSAIYGYTF; CDR3nt: TGTGCCAGCAGCGCAATATATGGCTACACCTTC
v_gene: TRBV28; d_gene: -; j_gene: TRBJ1-2; abundance: few; CDR3aa: CARRDPRGNYGYTF; CDR3nt: TGTGCCAGACGTGACCCCAGGGGTAACTATGGCTACACCTTC
v_gene: TRBV18; d_gene: -; j_gene: TRBJ2-3; abundance: -; CDR3aa: CASSPLRSTDTQYF; CDR3nt: TGTGCCAGCTCACCTCTCAGGAGCACAGATACGCAGTATTTT
v_gene: TRBV2; d_gene: -; j_gene: TRBJ2-6; abundance: -; CDR3aa: CASSNQGAGANVLTF; CDR3nt: TGTGCCAGCTCGAATCAGGGCGCTGGGGCCAACGTCCTGACTTTC
v_gene: TRBV4-3; d_gene: -; j_gene: TRBJ2-2; abundance: -; CDR3aa: CASSRDLATESAAGELFF; CDR3nt: TGCGCCAGCAGCCGAGACTTGGCCACTGAATCAGCTGCCGGGGAGCTGTTTTTT
v_gene: TRBV5-1; d_gene: TRBD2; j_gene: TRBJ2-1; abundance: -; CDR3aa: CASSLGVAGGFSSYNEQFF; CDR3nt: TGCGCCAGCAGCTTGGGAGTAGCGGGGGGGTTCAGCTCCTACAATGAGCAGTTCTTC
v_gene: TRBV29-1; d_gene: -; j_gene: TRBJ1-2; abundance: -; CDR3aa: CSVEEVGQSGYTF; CDR3nt: TGCAGCGTTGAAGAAGTAGGACAGTCAGGCTACACCTTC
v_gene: TRBV29-1; d_gene: TRBD1; j_gene: TRBJ1-2; abundance: -; CDR3aa: CSHKDQGAQGYTF; CDR3nt: TGCAGCCACAAGGATCAGGGGGCGCAAGGCTACACCTTC
v_gene: TRBV28; d_gene: -; j_gene: TRBJ1-4; abundance: -; CDR3aa: CASRPSGTFTTNEKLFF; CDR3nt: TGTGCCAGCAGACCCTCGGGGACATTCACAACTAATGAAAAACTGTTTTTT
v_gene: TRBV9; d_gene: -; j_gene: TRBJ1-5; abundance: once; CDR3aa: CASSVGADNNQPQHF; CDR3nt: TGTGCCAGCAGCGTAGGTGCAGACAACAATCAGCCCCAGCATTTT
v_gene: TRBV7-2; d_gene: TRBD2; j_gene: TRBJ2-5; abundance: once; CDR3aa: CASSLFGRRGDGGETQYF; CDR3nt: TGTGCCAGCAGCTTATTCGGTCGGCGGGGGGATGGAGGTGAGACCCAGTACTTC
v_gene: TRBV7-2; d_gene: -; j_gene: TRBJ2-7; abundance: few; CDR3aa: CASSLVGIRLVTYEQYF; CDR3nt: TGTGCCAGCAGCTTAGTAGGGATCAGACTAGTCACCTACGAGCAGTACTTC
v_gene: TRBV29-1; d_gene: -; j_gene: TRBJ1-1; abundance: -; CDR3aa: CSVSIGGSTEAFF; CDR3nt: TGCAGCGTTTCAATTGGCGGAAGCACTGAAGCTTTCTTT
v_gene: TRBV4-2; d_gene: -; j_gene: TRBJ2-7; abundance: few; CDR3aa: CASSQDRAAVEQYF; CDR3nt: TGTGCCAGCAGCCAAGATAGGGCGGCCGTGGAGCAGTACTTC
v_gene: TRBV28; d_gene: -; j_gene: TRBJ1-5; abundance: -; CDR3aa: CASSLRAPEPQHF; CDR3nt: TGTGCCAGCAGTTTAAGGGCCCCCGAGCCCCAGCATTTT
v_gene: TRBV29-1; d_gene: TRBD1; j_gene: TRBJ2-2; abundance: -; CDR3aa: CSVPTQGEGGELFF; CDR3nt: TGCAGCGTTCCCACACAGGGGGAAGGCGGGGAGCTGTTTTTT
v_gene: TRBV11-1; d_gene: -; j_gene: TRBJ2-3; abundance: once; CDR3aa: CASSRQPADTDTQYF; CDR3nt: TGTGCCAGCAGCCGACAGCCCGCAGACACAGATACGCAGTATTTT
v_gene: TRBV30; d_gene: TRBD1; j_gene: TRBJ2-3; abundance: -; CDR3aa: CAWNRDSSTDTQYF; CDR3nt: TGTGCCTGGAATAGGGACAGTAGCACAGATACGCAGTATTTT
v_gene: TRBV4-2; d_gene: TRBD2; j_gene: TRBJ2-3; abundance: -; CDR3aa: CASSQAILAGGTDTQYF; CDR3nt: TGTGCCAGCAGCCAAGCTATACTAGCGGGGGGCACAGATACGCAGTATTTT
v_gene: TRBV7-9; d_gene: -; j_gene: TRBJ1-2; abundance: -; CDR3aa: CASSFGSANYGYTF; CDR3nt: TGTGCCAGCAGCTTTGGGTCGGCAAACTATGGCTACACCTTC
v_gene: TRBV10-2; d_gene: -; j_gene: TRBJ1-5; abundance: -; CDR3aa: CASTTQIGQPQHF; CDR3nt: TGCGCCAGCACAACCCAAATAGGTCAGCCCCAGCATTTT
v_gene: TRBV29-1; d_gene: -; j_gene: TRBJ2-1; abundance: -; CDR3aa: CSVVSGLAAYNEQFF; CDR3nt: TGCAGCGTTGTGTCGGGGCTCGCAGCCTACAATGAGCAGTTCTTC
v_gene: TRBV6-5; d_gene: TRBD2; j_gene: TRBJ2-7; abundance: -; CDR3aa: CASSRMSGGYEQYF; CDR3nt: TGTGCCAGCAGTCGTATGAGCGGGGGCTACGAGCAGTACTTC
v_gene: TRBV11-2; d_gene: -; j_gene: TRBJ1-2; abundance: -; CDR3aa: CASSLTGTVTNYGYTF; CDR3nt: TGTGCCAGCAGCTTGACCGGGACGGTAACTAACTATGGCTACACCTTC
v_gene: TRBV7-9; d_gene: -; j_gene: TRBJ2-2; abundance: -; CDR3aa: CASSSPGLPNTGELFF; CDR3nt: TGTGCCAGCAGCTCCCCGGGACTCCCGAACACCGGGGAGCTGTTTTTT
v_gene: TRBV7-9; d_gene: -; j_gene: TRBJ2-7; abundance: -; CDR3aa: CASSLALSAEQYF; CDR3nt: TGTGCCAGCAGCTTAGCGCTTAGCGCCGAGCAGTACTTC
v_gene: TRBV20-1; d_gene: -; j_gene: TRBJ2-7; abundance: -; CDR3aa: CSARGGAEQYF; CDR3nt: TGCAGTGCTAGAGGGGGGGCCGAGCAGTACTTC
v_gene: TRBV7-9; d_gene: -; j_gene: TRBJ1-1; abundance: few; CDR3aa: CASSLGGDNTEAFF; CDR3nt: TGTGCCAGCAGCTTAGGAGGGGACAACACTGAAGCTTTCTTT
v_gene: TRBV6-6; d_gene: -; j_gene: TRBJ2-7; abundance: -; CDR3aa: CASRGLGNSYEQYF; CDR3nt: TGTGCCAGTCGAGGACTGGGAAACTCCTACGAGCAGTACTTC
v_gene: TRBV27; d_gene: -; j_gene: TRBJ2-7; abundance: -; CDR3aa: CASKVSGSYEQYF; CDR3nt: TGTGCCAGCAAGGTTAGTGGCTCCTACGAGCAGTACTTC